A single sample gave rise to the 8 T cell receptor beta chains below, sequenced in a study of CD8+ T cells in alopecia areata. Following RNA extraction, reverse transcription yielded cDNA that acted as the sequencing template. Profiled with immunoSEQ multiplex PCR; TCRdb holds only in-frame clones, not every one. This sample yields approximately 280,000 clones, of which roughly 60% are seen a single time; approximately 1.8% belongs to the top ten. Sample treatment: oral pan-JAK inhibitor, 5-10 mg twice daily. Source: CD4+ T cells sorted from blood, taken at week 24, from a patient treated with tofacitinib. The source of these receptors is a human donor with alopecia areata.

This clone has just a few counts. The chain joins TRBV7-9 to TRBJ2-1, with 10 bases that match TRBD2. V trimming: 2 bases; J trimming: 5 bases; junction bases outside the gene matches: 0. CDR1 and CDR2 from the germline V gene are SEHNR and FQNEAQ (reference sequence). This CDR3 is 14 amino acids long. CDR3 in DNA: TGTGCCAGCAGCTTACTAGCGGGGGACAATGAGCAGTTCTTC. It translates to CASSLLAGDNEQFF.

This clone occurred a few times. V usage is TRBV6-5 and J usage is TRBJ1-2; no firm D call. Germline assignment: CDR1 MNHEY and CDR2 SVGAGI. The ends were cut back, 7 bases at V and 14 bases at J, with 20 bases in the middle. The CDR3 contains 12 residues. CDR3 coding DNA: TGTGCCAGCACCTCCACGGCCCGAGGGATTACCTTC. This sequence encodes CASTSTARGITF.

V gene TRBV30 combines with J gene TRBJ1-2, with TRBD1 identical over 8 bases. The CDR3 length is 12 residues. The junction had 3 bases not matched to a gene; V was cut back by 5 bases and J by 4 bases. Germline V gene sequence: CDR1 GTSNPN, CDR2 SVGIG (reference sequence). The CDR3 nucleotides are TGTGCCTGGGGGGACAGGCTCTATGGCTACACCTTC. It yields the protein CAWGDRLYGYTF. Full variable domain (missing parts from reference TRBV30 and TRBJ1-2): SQTIHQWPATLVQPVGSPLSLECTVEGTSNPNLYWYRQAAGRGLQLLFYSVGIGQISSEVPQNLSASRPQDRQFILSSKKLLLSDSGFYLCAWGDRLYGYTFGSGTRLTVV.

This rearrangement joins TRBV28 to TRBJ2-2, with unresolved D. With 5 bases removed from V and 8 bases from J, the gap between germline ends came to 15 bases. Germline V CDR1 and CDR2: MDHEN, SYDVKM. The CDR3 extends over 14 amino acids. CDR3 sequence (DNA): TGTGCCAGCAGTATGCGACCTCGACCAGGGGAGCTGTTTTTT. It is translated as CASSMRPRPGELFF. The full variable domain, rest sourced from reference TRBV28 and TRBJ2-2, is DVKVTQSSRYLVKRTGEKVFLECVQDMDHENMFWYRQDPGLGLRLIYFSYDVKMKEKGDIPEGYSVSREKKERFSLILESASTNQTSMYLCASSMRPRPGELFFGEGSRLTVL.

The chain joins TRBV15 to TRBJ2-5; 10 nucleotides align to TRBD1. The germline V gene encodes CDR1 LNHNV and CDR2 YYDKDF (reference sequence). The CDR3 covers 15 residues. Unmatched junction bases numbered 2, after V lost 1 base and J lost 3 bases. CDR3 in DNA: TGTGCCACCAGCAGAGCCGGGACAGGGGAAGAGACCCAGTACTTC. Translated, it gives CATSRAGTGEETQYF.

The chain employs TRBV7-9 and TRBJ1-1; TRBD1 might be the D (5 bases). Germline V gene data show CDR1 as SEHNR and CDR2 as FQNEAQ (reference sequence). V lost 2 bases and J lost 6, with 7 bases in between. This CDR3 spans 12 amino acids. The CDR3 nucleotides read TGTGCCAGCAGCTTAATCAGGGCTGAAGCTTTCTTT. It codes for CASSLIRAEAFF.

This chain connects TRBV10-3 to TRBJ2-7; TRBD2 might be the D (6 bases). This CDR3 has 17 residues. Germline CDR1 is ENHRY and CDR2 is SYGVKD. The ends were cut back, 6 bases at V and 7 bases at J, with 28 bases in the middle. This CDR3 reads CAIRRTHRESAGGEQYF. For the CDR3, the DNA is TGTGCCATCAGAAGAACCCACCGGGAGTCGGCCGGAGGTGAGCAGTACTTC.

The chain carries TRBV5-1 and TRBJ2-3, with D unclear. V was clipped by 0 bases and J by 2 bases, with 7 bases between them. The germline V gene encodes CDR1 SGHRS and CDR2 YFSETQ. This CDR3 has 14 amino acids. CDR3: CASSLDTSTDTQYF. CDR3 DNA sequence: TGCGCCAGCAGCTTGGATACGTCCACAGATACGCAGTATTTT.